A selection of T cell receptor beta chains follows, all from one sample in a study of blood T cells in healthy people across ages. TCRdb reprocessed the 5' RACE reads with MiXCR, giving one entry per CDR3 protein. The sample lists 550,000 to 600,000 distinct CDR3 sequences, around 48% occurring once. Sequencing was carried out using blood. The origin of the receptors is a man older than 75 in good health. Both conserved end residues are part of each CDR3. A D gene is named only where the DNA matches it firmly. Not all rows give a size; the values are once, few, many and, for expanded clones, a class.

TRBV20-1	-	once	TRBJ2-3	CSARYGGVSTDTQYF	TGCAGTGCTAGATATGGCGGAGTGAGCACAGATACGCAGTATTTT
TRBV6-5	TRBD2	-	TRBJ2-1	CVSSPTRLAGGEQFF	TGTGTCAGCAGCCCCACCAGACTAGCGGGGGGTGAGCAGTTCTTC
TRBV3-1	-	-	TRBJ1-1	CASSQGMVFF	TGTGCCAGCAGCCAAGGTATGGTTTTCTTT
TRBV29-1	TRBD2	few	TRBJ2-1	CSAQYPSGGDNEQFF	TGCAGCGCCCAGTACCCTAGCGGGGGGGACAATGAGCAGTTCTTC
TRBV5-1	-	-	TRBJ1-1	CASSLAGARGTEAFF	TGCGCCAGCAGCTTGGCGGGGGCCCGAGGCACTGAAGCTTTCTTT
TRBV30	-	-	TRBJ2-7	CAWSSLAPYEQYF	TGTGCCTGGAGTTCTCTAGCTCCCTACGAGCAGTACTTC
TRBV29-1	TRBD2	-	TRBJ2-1	CSVDQTGTSGSSSYNEQFF	TGCAGCGTTGATCAGACCGGGACTAGCGGATCATCCTCCTACAATGAGCAGTTCTTC
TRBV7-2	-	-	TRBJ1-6	CASSFSTYPPLHF	TGTGCCAGCAGCTTCTCCACGTATCCACCCCTCCACTTT
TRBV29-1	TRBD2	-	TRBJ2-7	CSVGGAAIPYEQYF	TGCAGCGTGGGAGGGGCGGCCATCCCTTACGAGCAGTACTTC
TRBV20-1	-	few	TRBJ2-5	CSATRRETQYF	TGCAGTGCTACTAGGAGAGAGACCCAGTACTTC
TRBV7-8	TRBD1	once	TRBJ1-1	CASSRGGQNTEAFF	TGTGCCAGCAGCCGAGGGGGCCAGAACACTGAAGCTTTCTTT
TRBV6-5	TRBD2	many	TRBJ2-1	CASSLRSGTSGTNEQFF	TGTGCCAGCAGCCTTCGATCCGGGACTAGCGGGACCAATGAGCAGTTCTTC
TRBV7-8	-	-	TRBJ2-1	CASSLVEWTNNEQFF	TGTGCCAGCAGCTTAGTGGAGTGGACAAACAATGAGCAGTTCTTC
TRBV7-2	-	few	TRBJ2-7	CASSLATRTYEQYF	TGTGCCAGCAGCTTAGCCACAAGAACCTACGAGCAGTACTTC
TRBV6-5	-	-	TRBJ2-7	CASSYRPSLYEQYF	TGTGCCAGCAGTTATAGGCCAAGTCTCTACGAGCAGTACTTC
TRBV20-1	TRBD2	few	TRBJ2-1	CSAEGPWTSGGYEQFF	TGCAGTGCTGAGGGGCCATGGACTAGCGGGGGCTATGAGCAGTTCTTC
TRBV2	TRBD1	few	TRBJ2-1	CASSLDRVFHNEQFF	TGTGCCAGCAGTTTAGACAGGGTTTTTCACAATGAGCAGTTCTTC
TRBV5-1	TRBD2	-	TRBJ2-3	CATYSGDTDTQYF	TGCGCCACCTATAGCGGGGACACAGATACGCAGTATTTT
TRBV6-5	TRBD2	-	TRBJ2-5	CASREAGGETQYF	TGTGCCAGCAGGGAGGCGGGGGGGGAGACCCAGTACTTC
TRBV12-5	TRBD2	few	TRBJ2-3	CASGSSGGKDTQYF	TGTGCTAGTGGCTCTAGCGGGGGAAAAGATACGCAGTATTTT
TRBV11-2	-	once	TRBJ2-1	CASSATLYGEQFF	TGTGCCAGCAGCGCCACTCTGTACGGTGAGCAGTTCTTC
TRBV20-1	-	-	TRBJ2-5	CSADRRQETQYF	TGCAGTGCTGACCGACGGCAAGAGACCCAGTACTTC
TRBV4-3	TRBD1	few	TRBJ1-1	CASSQRQGAGYHTEAFF	TGCGCCAGCAGCCAACGACAGGGTGCGGGTTATCACACTGAAGCTTTCTTT
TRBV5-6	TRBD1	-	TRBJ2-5	CASSAPTTTGGTQYF	TGTGCCAGCAGCGCCCCGACCACGACAGGGGGGACCCAGTACTTC
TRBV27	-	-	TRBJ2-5	CASSSPSETQYF	TGTGCCAGCAGTTCTCCGTCGGAGACCCAGTACTTC
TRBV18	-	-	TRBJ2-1	CASSPLEVYNEQFF	TGTGCCAGCTCACCACTAGAAGTCTACAATGAGCAGTTCTTC
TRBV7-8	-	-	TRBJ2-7	CASSLPNREIPYEQYF	TGTGCCAGCAGCTTGCCAAACAGGGAAATCCCCTACGAGCAGTACTTC
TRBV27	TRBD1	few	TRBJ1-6	CASSQLPGTGVSPLHF	TGTGCCAGCAGCCAACTGCCCGGGACAGGGGTCTCACCCCTCCACTTT
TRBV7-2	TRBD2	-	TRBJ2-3	CASSPIGTRLGTDTQYF	TGTGCCAGCAGCCCTATCGGGACTAGGCTTGGCACAGATACGCAGTATTTT
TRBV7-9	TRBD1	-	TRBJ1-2	CASSLGQEGGYTF	TGTGCCAGCAGCCTGGGACAGGAGGGTGGCTACACCTTC
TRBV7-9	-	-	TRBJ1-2	CASSLEWAGYTF	TGTGCCAGCAGCTTAGAATGGGCTGGCTACACCTTC
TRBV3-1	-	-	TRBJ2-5	CASSRGPTGTKQYF	TGTGCCAGCAGCCGAGGCCCGACAGGGACTAAGCAGTACTTC
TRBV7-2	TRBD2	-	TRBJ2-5	CASSQLKREGGETQYF	TGTGCCAGCAGCCAACTTAAGCGGGAGGGAGGGGAGACCCAGTACTTC
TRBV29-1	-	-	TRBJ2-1	CSVDGGPNNEQFF	TGCAGCGTTGACGGGGGGCCCAACAATGAGCAGTTCTTC
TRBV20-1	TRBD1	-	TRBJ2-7	CSAPAGTAYEQYF	TGCAGTGCTCCAGCCGGGACAGCCTACGAGCAGTACTTC
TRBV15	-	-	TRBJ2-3	CATSRGIGTFLADTQYF	TGTGCCACCAGCAGAGGGATCGGGACGTTCCTCGCAGATACGCAGTATTTT